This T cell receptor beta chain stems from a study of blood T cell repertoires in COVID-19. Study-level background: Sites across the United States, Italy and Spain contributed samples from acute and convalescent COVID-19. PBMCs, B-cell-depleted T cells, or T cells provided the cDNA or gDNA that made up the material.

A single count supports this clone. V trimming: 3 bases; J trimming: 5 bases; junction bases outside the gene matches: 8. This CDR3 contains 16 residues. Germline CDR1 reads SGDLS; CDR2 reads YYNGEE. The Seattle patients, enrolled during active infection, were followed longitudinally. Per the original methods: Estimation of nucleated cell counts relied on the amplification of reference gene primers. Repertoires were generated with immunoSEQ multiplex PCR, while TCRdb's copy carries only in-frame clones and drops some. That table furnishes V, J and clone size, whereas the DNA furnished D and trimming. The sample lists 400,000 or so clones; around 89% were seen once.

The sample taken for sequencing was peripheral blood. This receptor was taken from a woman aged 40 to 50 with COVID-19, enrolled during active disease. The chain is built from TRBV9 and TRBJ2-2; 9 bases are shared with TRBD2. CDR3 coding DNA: TGTGCCAGCAGCGCCCACATGGGACTAGCAACCGGGGAGCTGTTTTTT. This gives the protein CASSAHMGLATGELFF.